This TCR beta chain appears in the sequencing data of a study of CD8 T cells in Susac syndrome. Germline V gene lookup returns CDR1 DFQATT and CDR2 SNEGSKA (reference sequence). CDR3 length: 18 amino acids. V lost 2 bases to trimming and J lost 2 bases; unmatched junction nucleotides: 11. RNA totalling roughly 0.45 to 1 ug underwent reverse transcription with random hexamers. The method of amplification for TCR beta CDR3 was immunoSEQ multiplex PCR, covering 54 Vbeta and 13 Jbeta. TCRdb re-called the immunoSEQ multiplex PCR reads through MiXCR, storing one row per CDR3 protein. The sample carries some 300,000 distinct CDR3 sequences, around 89% recorded once.

The chain uses TRBV20-1 and TRBJ2-7, with TRBD2 identical over 14 bases. What was sequenced was CD8+ T cells from PBMCs. The sequence derives from a human donor with multiple sclerosis. The CDR3 sequence: CSARRDEGLAGAAYEQYF. The CDR3 nucleotides are TGCAGTGCTAGAAGGGATGAGGGACTAGCGGGAGCCGCCTACGAGCAGTACTTC.